One and the same sample provided the 7 T cell receptor beta chains below, sequenced in a study of blood T cells in healthy people across ages. A second PCR of about 6 to 11 cycles used a sample-barcoded 5' primer and a J-beta primer mix. TCRdb reprocessed the 5' RACE reads with MiXCR, giving one entry per CDR3 protein. Of 550,000 to 650,000 distinct CDR3 sequences listed, about 30% are singletons. Sequenced input: blood. These TCRs come from a woman over 75 in good health.

Many counts were recorded for this clonotype. The chain combines TRBV6-5 with TRBJ1-1, with 12 bases identical to TRBD1. The CDR3 consists of 15 residues. With V trimmed by 3 bases and J by 4 bases, 3 bases remained unmatched. The germline V gene has CDR1 MNHEY and CDR2 SVGAGI. CDR3 DNA: TGTGCCAGCAGTTATGGGACAGGGGGCTTCACTGAAGCTTTCTTT. This gives the protein CASSYGTGGFTEAFF.

This clonotype occurred a few times. One end of the junction does not line up with germline, which may come from a read error. This sequence joins TRBV28 and TRBJ2-4; perhaps TRBD1 as D (5 bases). The J call may be mistaken, given a closer DNA end match to TRBJ2-7. The germline V gene encodes CDR1 MDHEN and CDR2 SYDVKM. This CDR3 spans 14 amino acids. The CDR3 DNA reads TGTGCCAGCAGTTGGACACGGAGTTCCTCCGAGCAGTACTTC. Translating gives CASSWTRSSSEQYF.

Concerning this clonotype itself: This may be a read error, as it is one base from a much larger clone. CDR3 sequence: CVSSYGGQTNYGYTF. The DNA for the CDR3 is TGTGTCAGCAGTTATGGGGGACAGACAAACTATGGCTACACCTTC. The genes are TRBV6-2 or TRBV6-3 and TRBJ1-2; 7 nucleotides line up with TRBD1. CDR1 and CDR2 from the germline V gene are MNHEY and SVGEGT. The CDR3 has 15 residues.

The V call is TRBV5-1, the J call TRBJ2-3; possible D gene TRBD2, 6 bases. Germline V gene sequence: CDR1 SGHRS, CDR2 YFSETQ. The CDR3 sequence is 15 residues long. V was trimmed by 5 bases and J by 2 bases, leaving 15 bases between them. CDR3 coding DNA: TGCGCCAGCAGTTTTGAGGGACTCCACACAGATACGCAGTATTTT. Translating it yields CASSFEGLHTDTQYF.

This clonotype was detected a few times. The J gene is TRBJ1-3, the V gene TRBV6-5; possibly TRBD1 for D (6 bases). The germline V gene has CDR1 MNHEY and CDR2 SVGAGI. The CDR3 is made up of 13 amino acids. Trimming took off 3 bases at V and 4 bases at J, with 7 bases between the two ends. The CDR3 loop reads CASSYQGGNTIYF. Here the CDR3 DNA reads TGTGCCAGCAGTTATCAGGGGGGAAACACCATATATTTT.

In this sample, this clonotype turned up a few times. This chain joins TRBV4-2 and TRBJ1-5; 7 positions match TRBD1. The V segment lost 0 bases and the J segment 2 bases; nucleotides outside the gene matches: 4. Looked up from germline, CDR1 is LGHNA and CDR2 is YNFKEQ. The CDR3 consists of 16 residues. CDR3: CASSQETGYGNQPQHF. CDR3 nucleotides: TGTGCCAGCAGCCAAGAGACAGGGTACGGCAATCAGCCCCAGCATTTT.

Concerning this clonotype: This may be a read error: a much more frequent sequence differs by one nucleotide. The chain uses TRBV15 and TRBJ2-5, with D tentatively TRBD1 or TRBD2 (6 bases each). Germline CDR1 and CDR2: LNHNV and YYDKDF (reference sequence). The CDR3 length is 15 residues. Trimming left V 5 bases short and J 5 bases short, with 18 bases between. The CDR3 protein is CATSERGVQGETQYF. The CDR3 DNA is TGTGCCACCAGCGAGAGGGGGGTTCAGGGGGAGACCCAGTACTTC.